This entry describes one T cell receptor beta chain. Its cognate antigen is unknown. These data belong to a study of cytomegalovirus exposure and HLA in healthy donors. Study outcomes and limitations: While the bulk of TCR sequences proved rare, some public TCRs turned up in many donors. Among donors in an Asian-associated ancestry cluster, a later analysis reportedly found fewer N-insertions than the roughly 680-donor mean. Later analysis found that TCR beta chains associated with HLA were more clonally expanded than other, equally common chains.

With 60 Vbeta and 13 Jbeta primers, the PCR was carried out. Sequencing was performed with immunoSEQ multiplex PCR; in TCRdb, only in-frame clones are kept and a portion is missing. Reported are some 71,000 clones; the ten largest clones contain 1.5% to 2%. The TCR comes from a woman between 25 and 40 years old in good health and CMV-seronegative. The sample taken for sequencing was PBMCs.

The CDR3 region has the DNA TGTGCCAGCTCACCAATGGGATCAGGGGGCTCTGGGGCCAACGTCCTGACTTTC. The encoded protein is CASSPMGSGGSGANVLTF. The J gene is TRBJ2-6, the V gene TRBV18, with 7 bases matching TRBD1. Trimming removed 2 bases from V and 0 bases from J; junction bases left unmatched: 7. Germline V gene sequence: CDR1 KGHSH, CDR2 LQKENI. This CDR3 spans 18 amino acids.